This TCR beta chain was profiled in a study of glioma-infiltrating T cells (TCRdb year 2016). Broadly, across the study: Glioma tissue, non-neoplastic brain tissue and matched peripheral blood mononuclear cells were used as sources from which TCR alpha- and beta-chain repertoires were sequenced. To gauge divergence between tissue and blood T-cell populations, every tissue-infiltrating repertoire was compared against the peripheral blood repertoire from the same patient. The paired cohort comprised three low-grade glioma patients, 8 or 9 primary glioblastoma patients and three non-glioma patients contributing non-neoplastic brain tissue. Summary of the overall study and its limitations: VJ-independent divergence between tissue and blood was below expectation in non-neoplastic patients but above expectation in all gliomas, especially low-grade gliomas. Group comparisons were based on small numbers of patients: three non-neoplastic, three low-grade glioma and 7 to 9 glioblastoma patients. Very few CDR3 sequences were found to be shared between tissue and blood, and this scarcity was attributed to high CDR3 diversity and limited sampling.

The iRepertoire nested amplicon-rescue multiplex PCR (arm-PCR) platform was used to amplify TCR alpha and beta CDR3 regions from RNA. One-step reverse transcription and amplification used about 90-400 ng of tissue mRNA or PBMC total RNA as input. Following bead purification, Illumina adapters were added by a secondary multiplex PCR, and libraries between 200 and 400 bp were gel-purified. The libraries contained internal 6-nucleotide barcodes that were used for demultiplexing. The libraries were sequenced on an Illumina MiSeq using 2x220 or 2x250 nucleotide paired-end reads. The authors' pipeline ran thus. FLASH 1.2.11 was used to merge paired reads, and BWA-MEM then aligned the reads to the GRCh37 human genome before TRA and TRB reads were extracted. An IMGT-derived reference of cassette sequences and CDR3 motifs, with pseudogenes included, was used for V and J assignment. Three-frame translation of reads was performed, and productive CDR3s were defined as those with a C...FGXG motif and no stop codons. A clonotype was defined as a unique combination of a V-J cassette pair and a CDR3 amino acid sequence. Reads were filtered by Hamming distance, thresholded by each sample's sequence error rate in mapped regions. TCRdb cleaned the public reads at Q25 with fastp, built clones with MiXCR and kept in-frame beta chains. All rows with the same CDR3 protein become a single entry with the most common DNA and genes. V and J calls and clone size were set by TCRdb, not the authors. The sample table shows 100,000 to 150,000 distinct CDR3 sequences, and more than 20% are seen once. The top ten constitute around a quarter of the sample.

Notes on this clonotype: Its antigen specificity is not known. Base qualities are not provided; no much larger clone lies one nucleotide away.

The germline V gene sets CDR1 to KGHDR and CDR2 to SFDVKD. Here V drops 1 base and J drops 2 bases, and the junction holds 4 bases not matched to any gene. The CDR3 covers 16 residues, taking in both the cysteine and the phenylalanine. Only the CDR3 part of the read is kept: 48 bases, read in frame from the first base. The rearranged chain carries TRBV24-1 and TRBJ2-3, with 8 central nucleotides matching TRBD2. Sequencing used glioma tissue, nonneoplastic brain tissue, or PBMCs (not recorded which). This TCR was sampled from a human donor with low-grade glioma or glioblastoma, undergoing nonglioma brain surgery, or in good health (not recorded which). The DNA reads TGTGCCACCAGTGATTTTGGCGGGGGGACCACAGATACGCAGTATTTT. This codes for CATSDFGGGTTDTQYF.